A single sample gave rise to the 24 T cell receptor beta chains below, sequenced in a study of control samples from healthy donors and cancer patients (TCRdb year 2020). The method behind the library was the immunoSEQ multiplex PCR assay. TCRdb stores this immuneACCESS table with in-frame sequences only. Part of the clones is absent; in the studies checked, under half of the shortfall reflects unresolved V genes, and no reason is known for the rest. Counted in this sample were roughly 76,000 clones; around 94% of them appeared once. The ten biggest clones cover about 6% of the sample. Source material: blood. These TCRs come from a woman aged 40 to 49 in good health.

The rearrangement links TRBV6-5 to TRBJ1-5; the match to TRBD1 covers 11 bases. Germline CDR1 reads MNHEY; CDR2 reads SVGAGI. The CDR3 has 15 residues. The J segment lost 6 bases and the V segment lost 6 bases, leaving 7 bases of the junction unmatched. The CDR3 DNA reads as TGTGCCAGCAGCCGAGGACAGGGGGCATTTCAGCCCCAGCATTTT. Translation gives CASSRGQGAFQPQHF.

The chain recombines TRBV30 with TRBJ2-2; 9 bases map to TRBD2. Looked up from germline, CDR1 is GTSNPN and CDR2 is SVGIG (reference sequence). This CDR3 spans 16 amino acids. With V trimmed by 1 base and J by 7 bases, 10 bases remained unmatched. CDR3 protein: CAWSAGSGRIGGELFF. The CDR3 bases are TGTGCCTGGAGTGCAGGTAGCGGGAGAATAGGCGGGGAGCTGTTTTTT.

The CDR3 sequence is CACDREMNTEAFF. DNA for the CDR3: TGTGCCTGTGACAGGGAAATGAACACTGAAGCTTTCTTT. The V and J genes are TRBV30 and TRBJ1-1; 7 nucleotides agree with TRBD1. CDR1 GTSNPN and CDR2 SVGIG come from the germline V gene (reference sequence). CDR3 length: 13 residues. The V segment lost 6 bases and the J segment 0 bases; nucleotides outside the gene matches: 4.

This sequence joins TRBV27 and TRBJ1-2; D unresolved. Trimming took off 2 bases at V and 2 bases at J, with 9 bases between the two ends. In germline, CDR1 is MNHEY, CDR2 SMNVEV (reference sequence). CDR3 length equals 14 residues. As DNA, the CDR3 is TGTGCCAGCAGTTTAAGGCAGAACAACTATGGCTACACCTTC. Its protein is CASSLRQNNYGYTF.

V gene TRBV5-4 combines with J gene TRBJ2-7, with D hard to call. Looked up from germline, CDR1 is SGHNT and CDR2 is YYREEE (reference sequence). The V end was cut by 4 bases, the J end by 3 bases, with 11 bases between. This CDR3 comprises 13 residues. DNA for the CDR3: TGTGCCAGCAGCCCGGACCGAGGCTACGAGCAGTACTTC. Translation: CASSPDRGYEQYF.

The rearrangement joins TRBV2 to TRBJ2-2; D possibly corresponds to TRBD1 (5 bases). The V and J ends lost 3 bases and 5 bases respectively, with 10 bases between them. The germline gives CDR1 SNHLY, CDR2 FYNNEI. This CDR3 region has 14 residues. DNA of the CDR3: TGTGCCAGCAGTGAGCAAGGGGTGACCGGGGAGCTGTTTTTT. Encoded protein: CASSEQGVTGELFF.

This clone was observed a handful of times. The chain employs TRBV5-1 and TRBJ1-1; 9 nucleotides match TRBD1. With 2 bases clipped from V and 4 bases from J, the junction kept 3 bases outside the gene matches. Germline V lookup: CDR1 SGHRS, CDR2 YFSETQ. CDR3 length: 14 residues. CDR3 bases: TGCGCCAGCAGCTTCCCGGGACAGGGCACTGAAGCTTTCTTT. Translated, it gives CASSFPGQGTEAFF.

This CDR3 reads CASLTGGDEQFF. The CDR3 region has the DNA TGTGCCAGCCTGACAGGGGGCGATGAGCAGTTCTTC. The genes are TRBV2 and TRBJ2-1, with 10 bases that match TRBD1. From germline, CDR1 is SNHLY and CDR2 FYNNEI. With V trimmed by 8 bases and J by 8 bases, 3 bases remained unmatched. This CDR3 has 12 amino acids.

In this sample, this clone turned up a few times. The V call is TRBV28, the J call TRBJ1-5, with a possible D match to TRBD1 (6 bases). V lost 5 bases and J 6 bases, leaving 14 bases between the germline ends. This CDR3 is built from 14 residues. From germline, CDR1 is MDHEN and CDR2 SYDVKM. The CDR3, as DNA: TGTGCCAGCAGTAAAGGGGGTGTCGGTCAGCCCCAGCATTTT. This sequence encodes CASSKGGVGQPQHF.

This chain's CDR3 is CASSLNLYNEQFF. CDR3 bases: TGTGCCAGCAGTTTAAACTTGTACAATGAGCAGTTCTTC. The rearrangement uses TRBV27 and TRBJ2-1, with unresolved D. Trimming took 2 bases from V and 4 from J, leaving 6 bases between them. The CDR3 loop spans 13 amino acids. Germline CDR1 is MNHEY and CDR2 is SMNVEV (reference sequence).

V and J are TRBV5-1 and TRBJ2-2; D is undetermined. Germline V lookup: CDR1 SGHRS, CDR2 YFSETQ. V was cut by 0 bases and J by 2 bases, with 14 bases left in between. This CDR3 has 17 amino acids. Here the CDR3 DNA reads TGCGCCAGCAGCTTGGTATTGACGACTCATAACACCGGGGAGCTGTTTTTT. Translation: CASSLVLTTHNTGELFF.

The rearrangement uses TRBV5-1 and TRBJ2-7; TRBD1 might be the D (5 bases). The CDR3 spans 11 residues. Between the trimmed V and J ends, which lost 4 bases and 7 bases, there was a span of 9 bases. Germline loops: CDR1 SGHRS, CDR2 YFSETQ. The CDR3, as DNA: TGCGCCAGCAGCCCAGGGCTTGAGCAGTACTTC. Residues: CASSPGLEQYF.

This chain joins TRBV6-6 and TRBJ1-4; no reliable D call. V shed 6 bases and J shed 5 bases, with 16 bases lying between them. CDR1 and CDR2 from the germline V gene are MNHNY and SVGAGI (reference sequence). The CDR3 consists of 15 residues. The CDR3 reads CASRSAGQWNEKLFF. The CDR3 region has the DNA TGTGCCAGCAGATCCGCGGGCCAGTGGAATGAAAAACTGTTTTTT.

This chain uses TRBV25-1 with TRBJ1-4; D is perhaps TRBD1 (6 bases). V lost 1 base and J 7 bases, leaving 16 bases between the germline ends. Germline V gene sequence: CDR1 MGHDK, CDR2 SYGVNS. CDR3 length: 16 residues. The CDR3 reads CASSELGAAAGEKLFF. In DNA form, the CDR3 reads TGTGCCAGCAGTGAATTGGGGGCTGCCGCCGGTGAAAAACTGTTTTTT.

The CDR3: CASRPSDRLYGYTF. In nucleotides, the CDR3 is TGTGCCAGTAGACCCTCGGACAGGCTGTATGGCTACACCTTC. V usage is TRBV19 and J usage is TRBJ1-2, with TRBD1 matching 7 bases. The CDR3 length is 14 residues. J gave up 5 bases and V 6 bases, and 9 bases lay outside the gene matches. The V gene's germline CDR1 is LNHDA and CDR2 SQIVND (reference sequence).

This clone was seen a single time. The chain employs TRBV6-6 and TRBJ2-1, with D perhaps TRBD2 (5 bases). Trimming removed 7 bases from V and 4 bases from J, with 14 bases in between. From germline, CDR1 is MNHNY and CDR2 SVGAGI (reference sequence). The CDR3 has 14 amino acids. CDR3 loop: CASTKRSGYNEQFF. In DNA, the CDR3 is TGTGCCAGCACTAAGCGATCGGGGTACAATGAGCAGTTCTTC.

The table lists this clone with a few counts. The rearrangement joins TRBV30 to TRBJ2-5; 10 positions agree with TRBD2. Germline CDR1 is GTSNPN and CDR2 is SVGIG (reference sequence). Unmatched junction bases numbered 4, after V lost 0 bases and J lost 0 bases. The CDR3 extends over 16 amino acids. CDR3 in amino acids: CAWSVGLAVNQETQYF. CDR3 bases: TGTGCCTGGAGTGTTGGACTAGCGGTAAACCAAGAGACCCAGTACTTC.

This sequence joins TRBV4-1 and TRBJ1-6, with 10 bases matching TRBD1. This CDR3 contains 18 residues. The trim removed 0 bases at V and 10 bases at J, leaving 12 bases unmatched. Looked up from germline, CDR1 is MGHRA and CDR2 is YSYEKL. CDR3 nucleotides: TGCGCCAGCAGCCAAGAACCTCCGGGACAGGGGTGGTGGTCACCCCTCCACTTT. It yields the protein CASSQEPPGQGWWSPLHF.

This rearrangement joins TRBV7-2 to TRBJ2-1, with 8 bases identical to TRBD2. Germline trimming cut 5 bases from V and 4 bases from J; bases unmatched to any gene: 7. This CDR3 region has 15 residues. Germline V gene lookup returns CDR1 SGHTA and CDR2 FQGNSA. CDR3 DNA: TGTGCCAGCAGCGGCCTAGCGGGCGATTACAATGAGCAGTTCTTC. Translating it yields CASSGLAGDYNEQFF.

V usage is TRBV7-6 and J usage is TRBJ1-6; maybe TRBD1 (5 bases). This CDR3 contains 17 residues. The V gene lost 3 bases and the J gene lost 0 bases, with 12 bases spanning the gap. Germline lookup yields CDR1 SGHVS and CDR2 FNYEAQ. The chain's CDR3 is CASSFFTGGSYNSPLHF. Here the CDR3 DNA reads TGTGCCAGCAGCTTCTTCACGGGGGGCTCCTATAATTCACCCCTCCACTTT.

The chain employs TRBV6-1 and TRBJ2-7, with 7 bases lining up with TRBD2. The V segment lost 1 base and the J segment 5 bases; nucleotides outside the gene matches: 8. The CDR3 runs 15 residues. CDR1 is MNHNS, CDR2 SASEGT, per germline. CDR3 coding DNA: TGTGCCAGCAGTGAAGTAGGAAGCGGGAACCACGAGCAGTACTTC. Translation gives CASSEVGSGNHEQYF.

The rearrangement links TRBV4-3 to TRBJ2-3, with D perhaps matching TRBD2 (6 bases). Trimming took off 0 bases at V and 6 bases at J, with 19 bases between the two ends. Germline CDR1 is LGHNA and CDR2 is YSLEER. This CDR3 spans 17 amino acids. CDR3 sequence: CASSQEGAGYGGDTQYF. The CDR3 DNA is TGCGCCAGCAGCCAAGAAGGGGCAGGGTATGGGGGGGATACGCAGTATTTT.

The rearrangement joins TRBV5-1 to TRBJ2-3, with 11 nucleotides matching TRBD2. Unmatched junction bases numbered 2, after V lost 7 bases and J lost 1 base. The CDR3 has 14 amino acids. The V gene's germline CDR1 is SGHRS and CDR2 YFSETQ. The chain's CDR3 is CASELAGGTDTQYF. The CDR3 region has the DNA TGCGCCAGCGAACTAGCGGGGGGCACAGATACGCAGTATTTT.

The chain carries TRBV18 and TRBJ2-2; 8 positions match TRBD1. The V gene end was trimmed by 3 bases and the J gene end by 4 bases; junction bases not matched to a gene: 7. CDR1 and CDR2 from the germline V gene are KGHSH and LQKENI. The CDR3 has 16 amino acids. CDR3 amino acids: CASSPAGQGVTGELFF. In DNA form, the CDR3 reads TGTGCCAGCTCACCGGCTGGACAGGGCGTCACCGGGGAGCTGTTTTTT.